The source of this TCR beta chain is a study of CD8 T cells in Susac syndrome. TCR beta was sequenced from blood CD8+ and CD4+ T cells. Reverse transcription used roughly 0.5 to 1 ug RNA and random hexamers. TCRdb reprocessed the immunoSEQ multiplex PCR reads via MiXCR and lists one record per CDR3 protein. The sample has some 400,000 distinct CDR3 sequences, more than 80% seen once. Germline CDR1 reads MGHRA; CDR2 reads YSYEKL. The CDR3 has 15 residues. Trimming took off 0 bases at V and 4 bases at J, with 10 bases between the two ends. Sequenced sample: CD8+ T cells from PBMCs. The V and J genes are TRBV4-1 and TRBJ2-1; TRBD1 is a possible D gene (5 bases). The clonotype originates from a human donor with multiple sclerosis. Written as DNA, the CDR3 is TGCGCCAGCAGCCAAGATGGAGACAGTTACAATGAGCAGTTCTTC. This sequence encodes CASSQDGDSYNEQFF.